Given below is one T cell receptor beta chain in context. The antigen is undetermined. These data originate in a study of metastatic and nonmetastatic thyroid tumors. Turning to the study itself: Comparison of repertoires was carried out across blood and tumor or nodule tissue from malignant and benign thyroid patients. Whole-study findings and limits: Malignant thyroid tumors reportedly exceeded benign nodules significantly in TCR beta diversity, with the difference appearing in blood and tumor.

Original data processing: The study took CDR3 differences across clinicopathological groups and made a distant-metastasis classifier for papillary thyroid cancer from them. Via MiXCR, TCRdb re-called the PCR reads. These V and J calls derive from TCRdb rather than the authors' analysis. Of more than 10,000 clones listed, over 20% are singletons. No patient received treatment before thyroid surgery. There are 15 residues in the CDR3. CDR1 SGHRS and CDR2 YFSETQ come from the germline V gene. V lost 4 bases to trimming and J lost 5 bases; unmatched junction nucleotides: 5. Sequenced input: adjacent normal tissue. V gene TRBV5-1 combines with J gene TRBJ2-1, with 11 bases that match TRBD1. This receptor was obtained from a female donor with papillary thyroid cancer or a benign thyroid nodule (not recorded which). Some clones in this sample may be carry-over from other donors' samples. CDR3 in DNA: TGCGCCAGCAGCCAGTGGACAGGGGGCAACAATGAGCAGTTCTTC. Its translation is CASSQWTGGNNEQFF.